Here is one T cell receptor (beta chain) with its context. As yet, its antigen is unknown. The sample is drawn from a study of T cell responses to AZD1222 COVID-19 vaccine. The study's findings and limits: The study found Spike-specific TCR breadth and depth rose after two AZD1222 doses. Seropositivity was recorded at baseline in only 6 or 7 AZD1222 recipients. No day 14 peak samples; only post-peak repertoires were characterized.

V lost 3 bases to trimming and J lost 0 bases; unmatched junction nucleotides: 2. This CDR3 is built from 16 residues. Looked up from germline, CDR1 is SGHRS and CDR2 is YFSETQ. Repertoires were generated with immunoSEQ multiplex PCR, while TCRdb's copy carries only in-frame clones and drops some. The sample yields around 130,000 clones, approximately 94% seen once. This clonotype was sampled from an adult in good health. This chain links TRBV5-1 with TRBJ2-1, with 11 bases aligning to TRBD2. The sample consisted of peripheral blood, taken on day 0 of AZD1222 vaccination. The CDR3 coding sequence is TGCGCCAGCAGCTGGACTAGCGGGCACTCCTACAATGAGCAGTTCTTC. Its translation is CASSWTSGHSYNEQFF.